Listed below are T cell receptor beta chains from one sample, sequenced in a study of T cells in Graves' hyperthyroidism and ophthalmopathy. MiXCR, applied by TCRdb to the multiplex PCR reads, yields one record per CDR3 protein. Seen here are approximately 490,000 distinct CDR3 sequences, roughly 23% observed once, and the top ten hold roughly 49%. The sample comprised blood. The origin of the receptors is a woman in her seventies with Graves' ophthalmopathy. The CDR3 runs from the conserved cysteine through the conserved F or W. The D gene is left open where the match is weak. A row's size may be missing; if present it is once, few, many or a size class.

>TRBD2|TRBV3-1|13|few|TRBJ2-7
CASSQAGGVEQYF
TGTGCCAGCAGCCAAGCTGGGGGGGTCGAGCAGTACTTC
>.|TRBV29-1|13|few|TRBJ1-1
CSVVLTMNTEAFF
TGCAGCGTTGTTCTCACTATGAACACTGAAGCTTTCTTT
>.|TRBV7-8|15|few|TRBJ2-5
CASSSLTITQETQYF
TGTGCCAGCAGCTCACTCACTATAACCCAAGAGACCCAGTACTTC
>TRBD1|TRBV11-2|14|few|TRBJ1-6
CASSNRGYNSPLHF
TGTGCCAGCAGCAACAGGGGGTATAATTCACCCCTCCACTTT
>.|TRBV20-1|12|.|TRBJ1-5
CSARGNHQPQHF
TGCAGTGCTAGAGGAAACCATCAGCCCCAGCATTTT
>TRBD2|TRBV7-9|16|once|TRBJ2-3
CASSLDGRASPDTQYF
TGTGCCAGCAGCTTAGACGGGAGGGCCTCGCCAGATACGCAGTATTTT
>.|TRBV29-1|11|.|TRBJ1-1
CSVKRKSEAFF
TGCAGCGTTAAGAGGAAATCTGAAGCTTTCTTT
>.|TRBV9|11|.|TRBJ2-1
CASSVDWSKFF
TGTGCCAGCAGCGTAGATTGGTCAAAGTTCTTC
>.|TRBV24-1|12|.|TRBJ2-1
CATSDVSGEQFF
TGTGCCACCAGTGATGTTAGCGGTGAGCAGTTCTTC
>.|TRBV12-3/TRBV12-4|11|many|TRBJ2-1
CASSWADEQFF
TGTGCCAGCAGTTGGGCGGATGAGCAGTTCTTC
>.|TRBV24-1|13|.|TRBJ1-1
CATSEGARDEAFF
TGTGCCACCAGTGAAGGGGCACGAGATGAAGCTTTCTTT
>TRBD2|TRBV30|13|.|TRBJ2-3
CAWSPSGSYTQYF
TGTGCCTGGAGTCCTAGCGGGAGTTATACGCAGTATTTT
>TRBD1|TRBV25-1|16|few|TRBJ2-3
CASSAGQGGFVDTQYF
TGTGCCAGCAGTGCCGGACAGGGGGGGTTTGTAGATACGCAGTATTTT
>TRBD2|TRBV2|14|many|TRBJ2-1
CASNLAGPYNEQFF
TGTGCCAGCAATCTAGCGGGACCATACAATGAGCAGTTCTTC
>.|TRBV7-9|17|few|TRBJ1-1
CASSLDMLGVPNTEAFF
TGTGCCAGCAGCTTAGATATGCTTGGGGTGCCCAACACTGAAGCTTTCTTT
>TRBD2|TRBV2|14|many|TRBJ2-7
CASSSLAGVPEQYF
TGTGCCAGCAGTTCACTAGCGGGAGTCCCCGAGCAGTACTTC
>TRBD2|TRBV2|17|.|TRBJ2-4
CASTRRGGIDAKNIQYF
TGTGCCAGCACCCGACGCGGGGGAATTGATGCCAAAAACATTCAGTACTTC
>.|TRBV20-1|14|.|TRBJ2-1
CSASPMRLNNEQFF
TGCAGTGCTAGCCCCATGCGGCTAAACAATGAGCAGTTCTTC
>.|TRBV5-1|13|.|TRBJ2-2
CASSQTVSGELFF
TGCGCCAGCAGCCAAACAGTATCCGGGGAGCTGTTTTTT
>.|TRBV2|14|few|TRBJ1-2
CASSEQGIGYGYTF
TGTGCCAGCAGTGAACAGGGGATCGGCTATGGCTACACCTTC
>.|TRBV13|23|few|TRBJ2-1
CASTNQTSMYLCASSFQENEQFF
.
>.|TRBV30|11|.|TRBJ1-2
CAGEGLGGYTF
TGTGCTGGAGAGGGGTTGGGGGGCTACACCTTC
>TRBD2|TRBV6-2/TRBV6-3|14|.|TRBJ2-7
CASSLGLAAYEQHF
TGTGCCAGCAGTTTGGGACTAGCGGCATACGAGCAGCACTTC
>.|TRBV19|15|.|TRBJ2-5
CASSIDHGNSETQYF
TGTGCCAGTAGTATAGATCACGGGAATTCGGAGACCCAGTACTTC
>.|TRBV15|13|.|TRBJ1-1
CATSRKGNTEAFF
TGTGCCACCAGCAGGAAGGGGAACACTGAAGCTTTCTTT
>.|TRBV7-9|15|few|TRBJ2-1
CASSLVSMGRNEQFF
TGTGCCAGCAGCTTAGTTAGTATGGGCCGAAATGAGCAGTTCTTC
>.|TRBV5-1|14|.|TRBJ2-1
CASSLAGTLHEQFF
TGCGCCAGCAGCTTGGCCGGGACCCTTCATGAGCAGTTCTTC
>TRBD2|TRBV3-1|16|.|TRBJ2-5
CASSQYTGGAQETQYF
TGTGCCAGCAGCCAATATACGGGAGGGGCCCAAGAGACCCAGTACTTC
>.|TRBV29-1|16|few|TRBJ1-2
CSVEQGTRHSNYGYTF
TGCAGCGTTGAACAGGGCACAAGACACTCTAACTATGGCTACACCTTC
>.|TRBV3-1|14|many|TRBJ2-7
CASSQALNSYEQYF
TGTGCCAGCAGCCAAGCCTTAAACTCCTACGAGCAGTACTTC
>.|TRBV20-1|14|.|TRBJ2-3
CSAAVVGGTDTQYF
TGCAGTGCAGCGGTCGTGGGAGGCACAGATACGCAGTATTTT
>.|TRBV27|14|.|TRBJ1-4
CASSLTHGSGKLFF
TGTGCCAGCAGTTTGACCCACGGAAGCGGAAAACTGTTTTTT
>.|TRBV3-1|16|few|TRBJ2-7
CASSSQPFTGTYEQYF
TGTGCCAGCAGCTCGCAGCCCTTTACAGGAACCTACGAGCAGTACTTC
>.|TRBV6-2/TRBV6-3|15|.|TRBJ2-2
CASSFPLQTTGELFF
TGTGCCAGCAGTTTTCCCCTACAGACCACCGGGGAGCTGTTTTTT
>TRBD2|TRBV2|14|.|TRBJ2-7
CANRTGTSGYEQYF
TGTGCCAACAGGACCGGGACTAGCGGCTACGAGCAGTACTTC
>TRBD2|TRBV5-5|14|.|TRBJ2-3
CASSSSGGRDTQYF
TGTGCCAGCAGCAGTAGCGGGGGGCGGGATACGCAGTATTTT
>TRBD2|TRBV10-3|13|few|TRBJ2-1
CATGTSGSDEQFF
TGTGCCACCGGGACTAGCGGGAGTGATGAGCAGTTCTTC
>TRBD2|TRBV16|18|.|TRBJ2-3
CASSMTWGGLVDTDTQYF
TGTGCCAGCAGCATGACTTGGGGGGGACTTGTGGACACAGATACGCAGTATTTT
>.|TRBV7-9|12|few|TRBJ1-1
CASSFAVSGAFF
TGTGCCAGCAGCTTTGCCGTATCTGGGGCTTTCTTT